This T cell receptor beta chain was documented in a study of OX40 agonist ivuxolimab in advanced cancers. Measured with immunoSEQ multiplex PCR; TCRdb has only the in-frame clones, and not every one. Of roughly 100,000 clones in the sample, under 95% were seen once. The sample in question was CD4+ or CD8+ T cells sorted from blood, obtained in a trial of the OX40 agonist ivuxolimab. The TCR originated in an adult with an advanced solid tumor such as melanoma, head and neck, liver or kidney cancer.

DNA of the CDR3: TGTGCCCAAACTGGCAGGGCAAAAAACATTCAGTACTTC. Its translation is CAQTGRAKNIQYF. V is TRBV30 and J is TRBJ2-4; D might be TRBD1 (5 bases). Germline V gene lookup returns CDR1 GTSNPN and CDR2 SVGIG (reference sequence). Trimming took off 8 bases at V and 4 bases at J, with 15 bases between the two ends. CDR3 size: 13 residues.